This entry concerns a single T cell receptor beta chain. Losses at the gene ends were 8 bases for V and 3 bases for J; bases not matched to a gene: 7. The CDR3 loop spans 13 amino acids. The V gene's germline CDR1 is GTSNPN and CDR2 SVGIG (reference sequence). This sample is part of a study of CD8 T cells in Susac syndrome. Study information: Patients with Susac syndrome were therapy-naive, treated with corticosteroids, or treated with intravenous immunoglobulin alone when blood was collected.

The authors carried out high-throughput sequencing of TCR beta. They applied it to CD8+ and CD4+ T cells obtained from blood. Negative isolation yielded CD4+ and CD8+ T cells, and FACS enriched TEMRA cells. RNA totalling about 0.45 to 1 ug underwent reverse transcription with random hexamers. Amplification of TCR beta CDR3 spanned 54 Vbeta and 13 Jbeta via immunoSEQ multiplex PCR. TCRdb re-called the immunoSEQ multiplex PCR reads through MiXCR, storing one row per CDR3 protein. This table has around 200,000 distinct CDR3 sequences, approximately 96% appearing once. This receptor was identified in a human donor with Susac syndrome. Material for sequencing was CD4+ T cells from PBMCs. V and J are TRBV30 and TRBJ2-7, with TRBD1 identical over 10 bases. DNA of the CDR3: TGTGCCGCCGGGGGACAGGGGATCTACGAGCAGTACTTC. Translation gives CAAGGQGIYEQYF.